This TCR beta chain was sequenced in a study of identical twins. Study-wide findings and caveats: Insertions ran lower in abundant cord blood beta clonotypes, though not in memory repertoires. Possibly, invariant MAIT and iNKT cells partly confounded zero-insertion analyses.

One entry per CDR3 protein, called by TCRdb with MiXCR from the 5' RACE reads. The repertoire holds 1,800,000 or so distinct CDR3 sequences, with around 29% as singletons. V was clipped by 8 bases and J by 3 bases, with 13 bases between them. Germline V lookup: CDR1 ENHRY, CDR2 SYGVKD. This CDR3 is 13 amino acids long. This clonotype was seen a handful of times. Antigen: not known. This sequence joins TRBV10-3 and TRBJ1-2; possibly TRBD1 for D (5 bases). The clonotype originates from a newborn girl in good health. The sample taken for sequencing was cord blood. The CDR3 loop reads CAIGPMGDYGYTF. The DNA for the CDR3 is TGTGCCATCGGACCGATGGGGGACTATGGCTACACCTTC.